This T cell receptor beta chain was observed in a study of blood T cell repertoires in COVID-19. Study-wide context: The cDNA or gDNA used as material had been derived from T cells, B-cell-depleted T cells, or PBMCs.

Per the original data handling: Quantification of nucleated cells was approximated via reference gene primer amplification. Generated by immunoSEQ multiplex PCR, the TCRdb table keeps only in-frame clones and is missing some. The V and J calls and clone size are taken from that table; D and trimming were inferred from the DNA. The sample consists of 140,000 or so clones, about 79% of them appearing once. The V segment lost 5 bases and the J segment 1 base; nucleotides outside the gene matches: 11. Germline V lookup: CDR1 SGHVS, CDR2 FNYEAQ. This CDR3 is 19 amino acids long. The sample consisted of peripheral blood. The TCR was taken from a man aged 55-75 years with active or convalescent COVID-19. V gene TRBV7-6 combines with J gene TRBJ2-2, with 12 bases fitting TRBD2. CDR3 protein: CASSVPGLAGPKNTGELFF. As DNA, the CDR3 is TGTGCCAGCAGCGTACCGGGACTAGCGGGCCCCAAGAACACCGGGGAGCTGTTTTTT.